In its sample, the clone carrying this T cell receptor (beta chain) was seen a few times. The sample is drawn from a study of blood T cell repertoires in COVID-19. Study summary: The samples span acute and convalescent COVID-19 from the United States, Italy and Spain. T cells, B-cell-depleted T cells, or PBMCs supplied cDNA or gDNA.

Patients at the Seattle site were enrolled during active infection and followed longitudinally. The authors' processing: From reference gene primer amplification, estimates of nucleated cell counts were derived. Repertoires were generated with immunoSEQ multiplex PCR, while TCRdb's copy carries only in-frame clones and drops some. V and J calls and clone size are those listed in that table; D and trimming were worked out from the DNA. Of tens of thousands of clones in the sample, about 90% were seen once. The CDR3 extends over 15 amino acids. CDR1 MGHRA and CDR2 YSYEKL come from the germline V gene. Between the trimmed V and J ends, which lost 5 bases and 5 bases, there was a span of 18 bases.

This chain connects TRBV4-1 to TRBJ1-2, with D unclear. The TCR comes from a man aged 50 to 59 with COVID-19, enrolled during active disease. Input material: peripheral blood. CDR3 sequence: CASSYGPGFTYGYTF. DNA for the CDR3: TGCGCCAGCAGCTATGGGCCCGGATTCACATATGGCTACACCTTC.